Sequencing of this T cell receptor beta chain was carried out in a study of CD8+ T cells in alopecia areata. Study in general: Tofacitinib ran 6 to 18 months, followed by 6 months off drug.

Alopecia areata patients gave lesional scalp punch biopsies and peripheral blood samples. CD4+ and CD8+ T cells were sorted from PBMCs stained for CD3, CD4 and CD8. Investigators isolated RNA and reverse transcribed it into cDNA to act as the sequencing template. Assay used: immunoSEQ multiplex PCR; TCRdb lists only in-frame clones, some missing. The profile shows about 180,000 clones, roughly 65% of them singletons. This clone turned up a few times. This material consisted of CD4+ T cells sorted from blood, taken at week 0. The TCR sequence derives from a human donor with alopecia areata.

Here the CDR3 DNA reads TGTGCCGGGACAGGGGGCCGGTCCGGCTACACCTTC. It is translated as CAGTGGRSGYTF. This chain connects TRBV30 to TRBJ1-2, with 12 bases that match TRBD1. Germline V gene data show CDR1 as GTSNPN and CDR2 as SVGIG (reference sequence). The CDR3 is made up of 12 amino acids. V trimming: 8 bases; J trimming: 8 bases; junction bases outside the gene matches: 6.